These 15 T cell receptor beta chains share one sample of origin, sequenced in a study of CD8+ T cells in alopecia areata. RNA was isolated and reverse transcribed to cDNA, the sequencing template. The assay was immunoSEQ multiplex PCR, and TCRdb's table has in-frame clones only and misses some. This sample has around 150,000 clones, with under 70% found just once. The treatment is: oral pan-JAK inhibitor, 5-10 mg twice daily. The input for sequencing was CD4+ T cells sorted from blood, taken at week 4, from a patient treated with tofacitinib. The source of these receptors is a human donor with alopecia areata.

This clone has only one observation. The junction and the germline gene differ at one end; a read error may be behind it. V usage is TRBV4-3 and J usage is TRBJ2-7; D may be TRBD1 (5 bases). The CDR3 contains 9 residues. CDR1 is LGHNA and CDR2 is YSLEER in the germline V gene. In DNA form, the CDR3 reads TGCGCCAGCAGCCAAGATGACAGATTC. Its protein product is CASSQDDRF.

This rearrangement joins TRBV30 to TRBJ2-2; D possibly matches TRBD1 or TRBD2 (5 bases each). Germline V gene lookup returns CDR1 GTSNPN and CDR2 SVGIG (reference sequence). The ends were cut back, 2 bases at V and 1 base at J, with 11 bases in the middle. CDR3 length: 15 residues. The CDR3, as DNA: TGTGCCTGGAGTCTCAGTGGGGGGAACACCGGGGAGCTGTTTTTT. This encodes CAWSLSGGNTGELFF.

The genes are TRBV30 and TRBJ1-5; D is possibly TRBD1 (6 bases). Looked up from germline, CDR1 is GTSNPN and CDR2 is SVGIG (reference sequence). Trimming left V 2 bases short and J 8 bases short, with 16 bases between. The CDR3 extends over 14 amino acids. CDR3 sequence (DNA): TGTGCCTGGAGTTCGGGGCGGGGGCAAAAGCCCCAGCATTTT. This encodes CAWSSGRGQKPQHF.

This chain uses TRBV5-6 with TRBJ2-2, with D unresolved. The germline V and J ends were trimmed by 1 base and 6 bases, with 13 bases remaining between them. Looked up from germline, CDR1 is SGHDT and CDR2 is YYEEEE. The CDR3 sequence is 15 residues long. Here the CDR3 reads CASSLSGVRSGELFF. The CDR3 coding sequence is TGTGCCAGCAGCTTGTCTGGGGTCCGGTCCGGGGAGCTGTTTTTT.

The chain joins TRBV7-9 to TRBJ1-5; tentatively, D is TRBD1 (6 bases). Germline V CDR1 and CDR2: SEHNR, FQNEAQ (reference sequence). This CDR3 has 16 amino acids. V shed 4 bases and J shed 4 bases, with 17 bases lying between them. The CDR3 protein is CASSSQQGIGNQPQHF. CDR3 nucleotide sequence: TGTGCCAGCAGCTCTCAACAGGGAATTGGAAATCAGCCCCAGCATTTT. Filled out from reference TRBV7-9 and TRBJ1-5, the complete variable domain reads DTGVSQNPRHKITKRGQNVTFRCDPISEHNRLYWYRQTLGQGPEFLTYFQNEAQLEKSRLLSDRFSAERPKGSFSTLEIQRTEQGDSAMYLCASSSQQGIGNQPQHFGDGTRLSIL.

This clone came up a few times. The chain employs TRBV27 and TRBJ1-3; possibly TRBD1 for D (6 bases). V was trimmed by 6 bases and J by 3 bases, leaving 12 bases between them. CDR1 MNHEY and CDR2 SMNVEV come from the germline V gene (reference sequence). The CDR3 is 14 residues long. In nucleotides, the CDR3 is TGTGCCAGCAGCTTTTCAGGGGTTGGAAACACCATATATTTT. This sequence encodes CASSFSGVGNTIYF.

DNA for the CDR3: TGTGCCAGCAGCCGGGACAGGGGATACTACGAGCAGTACTTC. It codes for CASSRDRGYYEQYF. V gene TRBV13 combines with J gene TRBJ2-7, with 10 nucleotides matching TRBD1. With V trimmed by 5 bases and J by 3 bases, 4 bases remained unmatched. Germline V CDR1 and CDR2: PRHDT, FYEKMQ (reference sequence). There are 14 residues in the CDR3.

The chain uses TRBV29-1 and TRBJ1-4, with TRBD1 matching over 8 bases. The CDR3 consists of 12 residues. V lost 4 bases, J lost 6 bases, and 1 base stayed unmatched. The V gene's germline CDR1 is SQVTM and CDR2 ANQGSEA. The CDR3, as DNA: TGCAGCGTTGCAGGGGGCGATGAAAAACTGTTTTTT. It is translated as CSVAGGDEKLFF.

This clone was seen more than once but under ten times. This chain connects TRBV7-8 to TRBJ2-5; D uncertain. This CDR3 is 15 amino acids long. Trimming stripped 8 bases from V and 0 bases from J, with 16 bases between. Germline-derived CDR1 and CDR2 are SGHVS and FQNEAQ. CDR3 loop: CASPPPTAYQETQYF. In DNA, the CDR3 is TGTGCCAGCCCGCCTCCGACGGCCTACCAAGAGACCCAGTACTTC.

V and J are TRBV7-2 and TRBJ2-7; D might be TRBD2 (5 bases). The length of the CDR3 is 12 residues. The germline V gene has CDR1 SGHTA and CDR2 FQGNSA. Trimming shortened V by 5 bases and J by 13 bases, and 18 bases separated the two germline ends. The CDR3, as DNA: TGTGCCAGCAGCCCGACGGGGTCCCGGATATACTTC. This sequence encodes CASSPTGSRIYF.

The chain joins TRBV4-1 to TRBJ2-1; D remains ambiguous. Trimming cost V 5 bases and J 2 bases, with 16 bases left between them. This CDR3 has 16 amino acids. Germline CDR1 MGHRA, CDR2 YSYEKL. CDR3 loop: CASSSELPGPYNEQFF. The DNA for the CDR3 is TGCGCCAGCAGCTCTGAGCTCCCCGGGCCCTACAATGAGCAGTTCTTC.

A single count supports this clone. The chain uses TRBV30 and TRBJ2-2; D ambiguous. Trimming removed 0 bases at V and 5 bases at J, with 7 bases between. Germline V gene lookup returns CDR1 GTSNPN and CDR2 SVGIG (reference sequence). The CDR3 consists of 13 residues. The CDR3 is CAWSVVKTGELFF. Here the CDR3 DNA reads TGTGCCTGGAGTGTAGTTAAAACCGGGGAGCTGTTTTTT.

V is TRBV6-5 and J is TRBJ2-7, with D maybe TRBD2 (6 bases). This CDR3 comprises 14 residues. V was pared by 0 bases and J by 4 bases, with 10 bases between. Germline CDR1 and CDR2: MNHEY and SVGAGI. The CDR3 coding sequence is TGTGCCAGCAGTTACTCGATGGGGGGTTACGAGCAGTACTTC. This translates into CASSYSMGGYEQYF.

The gene calls are TRBV30 and TRBJ1-2, with D hard to call. This CDR3 is built from 11 residues. Trimming cost V 2 bases and J 6 bases, with 7 bases left between them. CDR1 and CDR2 from the germline V gene are GTSNPN and SVGIG (reference sequence). The CDR3 DNA reads as TGTGCCTGGAGTATAGGCCATGGCTACACCTTC. Translation: CAWSIGHGYTF.

The genes are TRBV9 and TRBJ2-1; 9 nucleotides align to TRBD2. Germline V gene lookup returns CDR1 SGDLS and CDR2 YYNGEE. Trimming removed 4 bases from V and 3 bases from J; junction bases left unmatched: 2. The CDR3 covers 14 residues. The CDR3 sequence: CASSKRGDYNEQFF. CDR3 DNA sequence: TGTGCCAGCAGCAAGCGGGGGGACTACAATGAGCAGTTCTTC.